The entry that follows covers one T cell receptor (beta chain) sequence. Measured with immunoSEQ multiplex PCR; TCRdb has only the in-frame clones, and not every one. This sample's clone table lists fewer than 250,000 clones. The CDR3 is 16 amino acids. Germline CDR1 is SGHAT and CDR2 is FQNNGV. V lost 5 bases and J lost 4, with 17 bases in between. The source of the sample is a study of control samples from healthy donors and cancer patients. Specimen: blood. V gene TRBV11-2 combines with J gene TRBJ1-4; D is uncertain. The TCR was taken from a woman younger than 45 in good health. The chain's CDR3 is CASSPKLRGLNEKLFF. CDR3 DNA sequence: TGTGCCAGCAGCCCAAAACTCCGAGGACTTAATGAAAAACTGTTTTTT.